What follows are 13 T cell receptor beta chains derived from one specimen sequenced in a study of blood T cell repertoires in COVID-19. Measured with immunoSEQ multiplex PCR; TCRdb has only the in-frame clones, and not every one. The sample shows about 250,000 clones, around 88% of them seen only once. Material for sequencing was peripheral blood. The receptors derive from a man aged 25-40 years with acute or convalescent COVID-19.

V and J are TRBV2 and TRBJ2-3, with TRBD2 matching over 9 bases. Germline V gene sequence: CDR1 SNHLY, CDR2 FYNNEI. V lost 8 bases to trimming and J lost 2 bases; unmatched junction nucleotides: 8. The CDR3 has 15 amino acids. The CDR3 reads CASETRTSDTDTQYF. DNA for the CDR3: TGTGCCAGCGAAACCAGGACTAGCGACACAGATACGCAGTATTTT.

The genes are TRBV12-3 or TRBV12-4 and TRBJ1-1; D is uncertain. The CDR3 totals 10 residues. Trimming removed 6 bases from V and 7 bases from J, with 6 bases in between. The CDR3 loop is CASRSREAFF. The DNA for the CDR3 is TGTGCCAGCAGATCCCGTGAAGCTTTCTTT.

The chain combines TRBV6-2 or TRBV6-3 with TRBJ2-3; perhaps TRBD1 as D (6 bases). The V end was cut by 0 bases, the J end by 6 bases, with 16 bases between. This CDR3 spans 16 amino acids. Germline CDR1 reads MNHEY; CDR2 reads SVGEGT. The CDR3 sequence is CASSYSISGGRDTQYF. For the CDR3, the DNA is TGTGCCAGCAGTTACTCGATATCTGGGGGCCGGGATACGCAGTATTTT.

This clone has only one observation. The J gene is TRBJ2-1, the V gene TRBV27; D possibly corresponds to TRBD1 (6 bases). CDR1 is MNHEY and CDR2 is SMNVEV in the germline V gene (reference sequence). The CDR3 extends over 14 amino acids. V was shortened by 0 bases and J by 10 bases, with 13 bases between the two germline ends. The CDR3 nucleotides read TGTGCCAGCAGTTTATCCGCCGATGACAGGGAGCAGTTCTTC. Translated, it gives CASSLSADDREQFF.

V usage is TRBV7-8 and J usage is TRBJ1-1, with a weak D call TRBD1 (6 bases). The CDR3 sequence is 15 residues long. Germline V gene sequence: CDR1 SGHVS, CDR2 FQNEAQ. V was clipped by 1 base and J by 4 bases, with 13 bases between them. CDR3 sequence: CASSLGGGGSTEAFF. The CDR3, as DNA: TGTGCCAGCAGCTTAGGTGGGGGGGGCTCCACTGAAGCTTTCTTT.

J is TRBJ1-5 and V is TRBV30; TRBD1 is a possible D gene (5 bases). With 1 base removed from V and 6 bases from J, the gap between germline ends came to 13 bases. The length of the CDR3 is 14 residues. Germline V CDR1 and CDR2: GTSNPN, SVGIG (reference sequence). CDR3 coding DNA: TGTGCCTGGAGTGGCCAGGAAAGGGGTCAGCCCCAGCATTTT. Residues: CAWSGQERGQPQHF.

The V and J genes are TRBV7-9 and TRBJ1-3; unclear D gene. The V gene's germline CDR1 is SEHNR and CDR2 FQNEAQ (reference sequence). The CDR3 loop spans 14 amino acids. With 1 base removed from V and 0 bases from J, the gap between germline ends came to 4 bases. The DNA of the CDR3 is TGTGCCAGCAGCTTAGGGAGCTCTGGAAACACCATATATTTT. This translates into CASSLGSSGNTIYF.

The chain carries TRBV7-2 and TRBJ2-3, with 8 bases that match TRBD2. V was clipped by 0 bases and J by 3 bases; unmatched bases: 5. Per germline, CDR1 SGHTA and CDR2 FQGNSA. The CDR3 length is 16 residues. The CDR3: CASSLADGGATDTQYF. CDR3 bases: TGTGCCAGCAGCTTAGCGGACGGGGGGGCGACAGATACGCAGTATTTT.

The chain combines TRBV5-5 with TRBJ1-4, with D perhaps TRBD1 (5 bases). V was clipped by 1 base and J by 2 bases, with 6 bases between them. The CDR3 spans 14 residues. Germline V lookup: CDR1 SGHKS, CDR2 YYEKEE (reference sequence). In DNA form, the CDR3 reads TGTGCCAGCAGCTTGACAGGCACTAATGAAAAACTGTTTTTT. It is translated as CASSLTGTNEKLFF. Using reference TRBV5-5 and TRBJ1-4 for the parts outside the CDR3, the full variable domain is DAGVTQSPTHLIKTRGQQVTLRCSPISGHKSVSWYQQVLGQGPQFIFQYYEKEERGRGNFPDRFSARQFPNYSSELNVNALLLGDSALYLCASSLTGTNEKLFFGSGTQLSVL.

The CDR3 loop reads CASSLLAGVANEQFF. The CDR3 nucleotides are TGCGCCAGCAGCTTGCTAGCGGGAGTTGCTAACGAGCAGTTCTTC. The J gene is TRBJ2-1, the V gene TRBV5-1; the match to TRBD2 covers 10 bases. CDR3 size: 15 residues. The germline CDR1 and CDR2 sequences are SGHRS and YFSETQ. The trim removed 1 base at V and 10 bases at J, leaving 8 bases unmatched.

The chain joins TRBV6-5 to TRBJ2-7, with 10 bases lining up with TRBD1. The germline CDR1 and CDR2 sequences are MNHEY and SVGAGI. The length of the CDR3 is 13 residues. Trimming at V came to 8 bases and at J to 2 bases, leaving 3 bases not matched to a gene. The CDR3 spells CASRTGGAYEQYF. The CDR3 DNA is TGTGCCAGCCGGACAGGGGGGGCCTACGAGCAGTACTTC.

The chain joins TRBV6-5 to TRBJ2-3, with D possibly TRBD1 on 5 matching bases. CDR1 is MNHEY and CDR2 is SVGAGI in the germline V gene. V was trimmed by 2 bases and J by 7 bases, leaving 16 bases between them. The CDR3 sequence is 15 residues long. CDR3 coding DNA: TGTGCCAGCAGTTACGAGGCAGGGCAATCCTATACGCAGTATTTT. Its protein product is CASSYEAGQSYTQYF.

V gene TRBV2 combines with J gene TRBJ2-5; 8 bases line up with TRBD1. The V and J ends lost 7 bases and 2 bases, in that order; junction bases with no gene match: 3. The V gene's germline CDR1 is SNHLY and CDR2 FYNNEI. The CDR3 is 13 amino acids. CDR3 DNA: TGTGCCAGCACCGGACAGGGTCAAGAGACCCAGTACTTC. This codes for CASTGQGQETQYF. The full variable domain, with the rest looked up from reference TRBV2 and TRBJ2-5, is EPEVTQTPSHQVTQMGQEVILRCVPISNHLYFYWYRQILGQKVEFLVSFYNNEISEKSEIFDDQFSVERPDGSNFTLKIRSTKLEDSAMYFCASTGQGQETQYFGPGTRLLVL.